Listed here are 10 T cell receptor beta chains from one sample, sequenced in a study of blood T cell repertoires in COVID-19. TCRdb's table, derived via immunoSEQ multiplex PCR, lists solely in-frame clones and lacks some. This sample carries about 200,000 clones, under 90% of them seen once, and the ten largest clones take 15% to 20%. Sequences were obtained from peripheral blood. The origin of the receptors is a human donor in a cohort sampled during active COVID-19.

The chain is built from TRBV19 and TRBJ1-2; D is unclear. V lost 5 bases and J lost 4, with 11 bases in between. The CDR3 length is 13 residues. Germline assignment: CDR1 LNHDA and CDR2 SQIVND (reference sequence). CDR3 region: CASSPDSSYGYTF. The DNA for the CDR3 is TGTGCCAGTAGTCCGGATAGCAGCTATGGCTACACCTTC.

With respect to this clone: Distinct nucleotide sequences in the sample also encode this CDR3. The chain combines TRBV2 with TRBJ1-4, with D possibly being TRBD1 (6 bases). The CDR3 runs to 14 residues. V shed 7 bases and J shed 8 bases, with 17 bases lying between them. Germline V CDR1 and CDR2: SNHLY, FYNNEI. The CDR3: CASTREGGSEKLFF. The CDR3 nucleotides read TGTGCCAGCACCCGTGAGGGGGGGAGCGAAAAACTGTTTTTT.

The CDR3 nucleotides are TGTGCCAGCAGCGCGAGACAGGCTCATGAAAAACTGTTTTTT. Residues: CASSARQAHEKLFF. This sequence joins TRBV2 and TRBJ1-4, with D perhaps matching TRBD1 (6 bases). The CDR3 covers 14 residues. V was trimmed by 6 bases and J by 6 bases, leaving 14 bases between them. Germline CDR1 is SNHLY and CDR2 is FYNNEI.

The chain joins TRBV19 to TRBJ1-3; D not certain. This CDR3 has 15 residues. Germline V lookup: CDR1 LNHDA, CDR2 SQIVND (reference sequence). V lost 3 bases, J lost 0 bases, and 9 bases lay in between. The CDR3 loop reads CASSIMALSGNTIYF. In DNA, the CDR3 is TGTGCCAGTAGTATCATGGCCCTCTCTGGAAACACCATATATTTT.

The chain uses TRBV9 and TRBJ1-1; no clear D. CDR3 length equals 16 residues. In germline, CDR1 is SGDLS, CDR2 YYNGEE. V shed 4 bases and J shed 3 bases, with 19 bases lying between them. The CDR3 DNA reads TGTGCCAGCAGCCCGGCTAGTAGTGCGCGGTACACTGAAGCTTTCTTT. It codes for CASSPASSARYTEAFF.

This chain joins TRBV7-2 and TRBJ2-1; TRBD2 matches 10 bases. Germline V gene sequence: CDR1 SGHTA, CDR2 FQGNSA. There are 15 residues in the CDR3. After removal of 4 bases from V and 4 bases from J, the junction contained 4 bases not matched to a gene. The CDR3: CASSSTSGFYNEQFF. The DNA of the CDR3 is TGTGCCAGCAGCTCGACTAGCGGGTTTTACAATGAGCAGTTCTTC.

This clone appeared a single time. J is TRBJ2-1 and V is TRBV24-1, with 9 bases lining up with TRBD2. This CDR3 has 15 amino acids. Germline CDR1 reads KGHDR; CDR2 reads SFDVKD. J lost 12 bases, V lost 5 bases, and 13 bases had no gene match. CDR3: CATSGRLSGGRAQFF. The CDR3 DNA reads TGTGCCACCAGTGGCCGGCTTAGCGGGGGTAGGGCGCAGTTCTTC.

V gene TRBV1 combines with J gene TRBJ2-1; the table's TRBD1 call for D was not verified on the DNA. TRBV1 is classified as a pseudogene. This CDR3 has 13 amino acids. The CDR3 loop is CTSSQGQYNEQFF. The CDR3 coding sequence is TGCACCAGCAGCCAAGGACAGTACAATGAGCAGTTCTTC.

This clone was picked up one time. J is TRBJ1-1 and V is TRBV30; D is unresolved. V lost 0 bases and J 8 bases, leaving 13 bases between the germline ends. Germline V gives CDR1 GTSNPN, CDR2 SVGIG (reference sequence). This CDR3 contains 13 residues. In DNA form, the CDR3 reads TGTGCCTGGAGTGTAGTTGTGGCGGGGGAAGCTTTCTTT. Protein product: CAWSVVVAGEAFF.

The chain joins TRBV5-1 to TRBJ1-1; perhaps TRBD1 as D (6 bases). Trimming shortened V by 0 bases and J by 8 bases, and 14 bases separated the two germline ends. The CDR3 runs to 14 residues. The germline V gene encodes CDR1 SGHRS and CDR2 YFSETQ. The CDR3 loop is CASSLASVGQEAFF. For the CDR3, the DNA is TGCGCCAGCAGCTTGGCCTCGGTGGGACAAGAAGCTTTCTTT.